The rows below give T cell receptor beta chains drawn from one sample of a study of Ad26.COV2.S vaccination and SARS-CoV-2 variants. Repertoires were generated with immunoSEQ multiplex PCR, while TCRdb's copy carries only in-frame clones and drops some. This table has some 250,000 clones, roughly 90% appearing once. The specimen comprised peripheral blood, sampled in a trial of Ad26.COV2.S vaccine versus placebo. The source of these receptors is a person aged 18-60 years who received the Ad26.COV2.S COVID-19 vaccine or a placebo. Both conserved end residues are part of each CDR3. The D gene is left open where the match is weak. Where a row states a size, it is once, few, many or the class of an expanded clone; other rows omit it.

>-|-|TRBV21-1|TRBJ2-7
CASSKGGDRSSYEQYF
TGTGCCAGCAGCAAAGGAGGGGACAGGAGCTCCTACGAGCAGTACTTC
>TRBD1|few|TRBV6-2/TRBV6-3|TRBJ1-5
CASSLTGGGNQPQHF
TGTGCCAGCAGTCTCACAGGGGGCGGCAATCAGCCCCAGCATTTT
>-|-|TRBV6-1|TRBJ2-7
CASSEAFPSSYEQYF
TGTGCCAGCAGTGAAGCGTTCCCGAGCTCCTACGAGCAGTACTTC
>TRBD1|-|TRBV28|TRBJ2-7
CASNTGTGLFSYEQYF
TGTGCCAGCAATACCGGGACAGGTCTTTTCTCCTACGAGCAGTACTTC
>-|-|TRBV28|TRBJ1-2
CASSFHRLGREDYGYTF
TGTGCCAGCAGTTTCCACAGGCTCGGGAGGGAGGACTATGGCTACACCTTC
>-|-|TRBV5-5|TRBJ2-7
CASSSGGYEQYF
TGTGCCAGCAGTTCAGGGGGGTACGAGCAGTACTTC
>-|-|TRBV4-3|TRBJ1-6
CASSQDYSPGKNSPLHF
TGCGCCAGCAGCCAAGATTACTCACCCGGGAAGAATTCACCCCTCCACTTT
>-|-|TRBV28|TRBJ2-7
CASSTSGQISDEQYF
-
>TRBD2|-|TRBV18|TRBJ2-3
CASSRTSGGPTDTQYF
TGTGCCAGCTCACGGACTAGCGGGGGGCCCACAGATACGCAGTATTTT
>-|-|TRBV11-1|TRBJ1-2
CASSLNVGQPYGYTF
TGTGCCAGCAGCTTAAACGTCGGGCAGCCTTATGGCTACACCTTC
>-|-|TRBV4-3|TRBJ2-1
CASSQDSGARNEQFF
TGCGCCAGCAGCCAAGATTCGGGGGCGAGGAATGAGCAGTTCTTC
>-|-|TRBV4-3|TRBJ1-2
CASSLFRDTYGYTF
TGCGCCAGCAGCCTTTTCCGGGACACCTATGGCTACACCTTC
>TRBD1|-|TRBV6-2/TRBV6-3|TRBJ2-1
CASSEDRVKNEQFF
TGTGCCAGCAGTGAGGACAGGGTCAAGAATGAGCAGTTCTTC
>-|-|TRBV6-6|TRBJ2-2
CASTEDTGELFF
TGTGCCAGCACCGAAGACACCGGGGAGCTGTTTTTT
>TRBD1|-|TRBV6-4|TRBJ2-6
CASSPKPGQGTNVLTF
TGTGCCAGCAGTCCAAAGCCGGGACAGGGTACCAACGTCCTGACTTTC
>-|-|TRBV27|TRBJ2-3
CVQHSGKVDTQYF
TGTGTCCAGCATTCAGGGAAGGTAGATACGCAGTATTTT
>-|-|TRBV10-1|TRBJ1-2
CASSEGRAADGYTF
TGCGCCAGCAGTGAAGGCAGGGCGGCGGATGGCTACACCTTC
>-|-|TRBV27|TRBJ2-2
CASSPRPAGAANTGELFF
TGTGCCAGCAGTCCTCGACCCGCAGGGGCCGCGAACACCGGGGAGCTGTTTTTT
>-|-|TRBV11-2|TRBJ1-1
CASSPRGGPEAFF
TGTGCCAGCAGCCCGCGGGGGGGGCCTGAAGCTTTCTTT
>-|-|TRBV29-1|TRBJ1-5
CSATRGSNQPQHF
TGCAGCGCCACTCGGGGTAGCAATCAGCCCCAGCATTTT
>TRBD1|-|TRBV6-4|TRBJ1-2
CASRDRGGDWGYTF
TGTGCCAGCAGGGACAGGGGTGGGGACTGGGGCTACACCTTC
>-|-|TRBV5-6|TRBJ1-1
CASSFTGEGLRSIGTEAFF
TGTGCCAGCAGCTTTACTGGGGAAGGGTTAAGAAGTATTGGCACTGAAGCTTTCTTT
>-|-|TRBV7-9|TRBJ1-2
CASRHKVGYGYTF
TGTGCCAGCAGACACAAGGTAGGCTATGGCTACACCTTC
>TRBD2|-|TRBV27|TRBJ2-5
CASSLYPPLAGALQETQYF
TGTGCCAGCAGTTTATACCCCCCTCTAGCGGGGGCACTCCAAGAGACCCAGTACTTC
>-|-|TRBV27|TRBJ1-4
CASSLSSGNEKLFF
TGTGCCAGCAGTTTATCATCGGGGAATGAAAAACTGTTTTTT
>TRBD1|-|TRBV7-2|TRBJ2-7
CASRRTGTGTYEQYF
TGTGCCAGCAGGAGGACCGGGACAGGGACGTACGAGCAGTACTTC
>-|-|TRBV3-1/TRBV3-2|TRBJ2-7
CASSQDARRSVYEQYF
TGTGCCAGCAGCCAAGACGCAAGACGTTCCGTGTACGAGCAGTACTTC
>-|-|TRBV3-1/TRBV3-2|TRBJ2-7
CASSQVFANRVSSYEQYF
TGTGCCAGCAGCCAAGTCTTCGCTAACAGGGTTTCCTCCTACGAGCAGTACTTC
>-|-|TRBV12-3/TRBV12-4|TRBJ2-5
CASSFLRAGTQYF
TGTGCCAGCAGTTTCCTCAGAGCGGGGACCCAGTACTTC
>TRBD1|-|TRBV7-3|TRBJ2-7
CASSLDRGREQYF
TGTGCCAGCAGCCTTGACAGGGGACGCGAGCAGTACTTC
>TRBD2|-|TRBV6-6|TRBJ2-3
CASSFGAGNTDTQYF
TGTGCCAGCAGTTTTGGAGCGGGAAATACCGATACGCAGTATTTT
>-|-|TRBV7-2|TRBJ2-3
CASSSTLAWGDTQYF
TGTGCCAGCAGCTCCACACTAGCTTGGGGAGATACGCAGTATTTT
>-|-|TRBV28|TRBJ2-7
CASSSPLSGSPYEQYF
TGTGCCAGCAGTTCCCCCCTATCGGGTTCCCCCTACGAGCAGTACTTC
>-|-|TRBV5-8|TRBJ2-3
CASSLDRVSTDTQYF
TGTGCCAGCAGCTTGGACCGGGTGAGCACAGATACGCAGTATTTT
>-|-|TRBV28|TRBJ2-7
CASSLFGGASYEQYF
TGTGCCAGCAGTTTGTTTGGCGGGGCCAGCTACGAGCAGTACTTC
>TRBD1|-|TRBV19|TRBJ2-6
CASSPDRSNSGANVLTF
TGTGCCAGTAGTCCGGACAGGTCTAACTCTGGGGCCAACGTCCTGACTTTC
>-|-|TRBV2|TRBJ1-6
CARTPGGNNSPLHF
TGTGCCAGAACACCCGGGGGGAATAATTCACCCCTCCACTTT
>-|-|TRBV7-8|TRBJ2-7
CASSLALSYEQYF
TGTGCCAGCAGCTTGGCACTATCCTACGAGCAGTACTTC
>-|-|TRBV29-1|TRBJ2-3
CSGHIRPDTQYF
TGCAGCGGTCATATACGGCCAGATACGCAGTATTTT
>-|-|TRBV11-2|TRBJ1-3
CASTRGDGNTIYF
TGTGCCAGCACCCGAGGAGATGGAAACACCATATATTTT
>-|-|TRBV19|TRBJ2-1
CASSPSHDEQFF
TGTGCCAGTAGTCCCTCTCATGATGAGCAGTTCTTC
>-|-|TRBV7-9|TRBJ2-7
CASSFDTRLHEQYF
TGTGCCAGCAGCTTTGACACCAGACTTCACGAGCAGTACTTC
>-|once|TRBV7-2|TRBJ2-7
CASSLAGAWEQYF
TGTGCCAGCAGCTTAGCGGGGGCTTGGGAGCAGTACTTC
>TRBD1|-|TRBV28|TRBJ1-2
CASSVTGTVNYGYTF
TGTGCCAGCAGTGTTACCGGGACAGTTAACTATGGCTACACCTTC
>-|few|TRBV5-5|TRBJ2-2
CASDFRPGRTAGELFF
TGTGCCAGCGACTTCCGGCCAGGGCGTACGGCCGGGGAGCTGTTTTTT